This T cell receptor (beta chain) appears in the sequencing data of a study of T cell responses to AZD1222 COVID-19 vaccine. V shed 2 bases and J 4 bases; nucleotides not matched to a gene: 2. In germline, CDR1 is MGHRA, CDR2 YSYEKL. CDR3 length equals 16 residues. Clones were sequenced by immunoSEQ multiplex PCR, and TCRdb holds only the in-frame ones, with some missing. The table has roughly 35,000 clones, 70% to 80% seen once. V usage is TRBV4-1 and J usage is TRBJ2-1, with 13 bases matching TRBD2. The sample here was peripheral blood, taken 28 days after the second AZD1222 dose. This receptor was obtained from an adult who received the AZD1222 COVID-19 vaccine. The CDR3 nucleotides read TGCGCCAGCAGCCAACAACTAGCGGGGGGGTACAATGAGCAGTTCTTC. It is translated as CASSQQLAGGYNEQFF.